A selection of T cell receptor beta chains follows, all from one sample in a study of blood T cell repertoires in COVID-19. TCRdb keeps only in-frame clones here, not all; method: immunoSEQ multiplex PCR. This sample has about 240,000 clones, with about 80% found just once. Sequencing was carried out using PBMCs or T cells enriched from blood (not recorded which). The receptors were sampled from a woman in her thirties or forties who had been exposed to COVID-19. Each CDR3 is given with its conserved first and last residue. A D gene is named only where the DNA matches it firmly. Clone size, where shown, is once, few, many, or a class for clones that have expanded.

d_call	j_call	v_call	clone_size	cdr3_nt	cdr3_aa
TRBD1	TRBJ1-2	TRBV3-1/TRBV3-2	few	TGTGCCAGCAGCGACTCCGGGACAGGACTTATCTATGGCTACACCTTC	CASSDSGTGLIYGYTF
NA	TRBJ2-7	TRBV28	NA	TGTGCCAGCAGTTTCACGGACAGATATCCCTACGAGCAGTACTTC	CASSFTDRYPYEQYF
NA	TRBJ1-2	TRBV9	few	TGTGCCAGCAGCGTAGGGCAGGATAACTATGGCTACACCTTC	CASSVGQDNYGYTF
TRBD1	TRBJ1-2	TRBV5-4	NA	TGTGCCAGCAGCTTGGGGGACAGGGGAGGCGGCTACACCTTC	CASSLGDRGGGYTF
TRBD1	TRBJ1-5	TRBV28	NA	TGTGCCAGCAGCAAACAGGGGGCTGGCAATCAGCCCCAGCATTTT	CASSKQGAGNQPQHF
TRBD2	TRBJ2-2	TRBV28	NA	TGTGCCAGCAGTAGCGGGGGGGCCAACACCGGGGAGCTGTTTTTT	CASSSGGANTGELFF
TRBD1	TRBJ2-2	TRBV30	NA	TGTGCCTGGAGACGACCGGGACAGTTCACCGGGGAGCTGTTTTTT	CAWRRPGQFTGELFF
NA	TRBJ1-1	TRBV7-6	NA	TGTGCCAGCAGCTTAGGCCCCCTAGGGAACACTGAAGCTTTCTTT	CASSLGPLGNTEAFF
TRBD1	TRBJ2-7	TRBV13	NA	TGTGCCAGCAGATCCGACAGGGCCCTCTCCTACGAGCAGTACTTC	CASRSDRALSYEQYF
NA	TRBJ1-2	TRBV18	NA	TGTGCCAGCTCACCAGGGTACAGCTATGGCTACACCTTC	CASSPGYSYGYTF
TRBD2	TRBJ2-5	TRBV7-6	NA	TGTGCCAGCAGCTTAGCCCTAGCGGGGGGCCAAGAGACCCAGTACTTC	CASSLALAGGQETQYF
NA	TRBJ1-1	TRBV6-2/TRBV6-3	once	TGTGCCAGCAGTTACGGAGGAGGGCCGGGGAACACTGAAGCTTTCTTT	CASSYGGGPGNTEAFF
NA	TRBJ1-5	TRBV6-5	once	TGTGCCAGCAGCAGGACAGCTAATCAGCCCCAGCATTTT	CASSRTANQPQHF
TRBD2	TRBJ2-3	TRBV11-2	NA	TGTGCCAGCAGCTTGCTAGCGGGGGGGCCGGGAGATACGCAGTATTTT	CASSLLAGGPGDTQYF
TRBD1	TRBJ1-2	TRBV6-6	NA	TGTGCCAGCAGCCAGGCGGGACAGGGCTTAAGTGGCTACACCTTC	CASSQAGQGLSGYTF
NA	TRBJ1-5	TRBV12-3/TRBV12-4	NA	TGTGCTTCACAACGGGGGGGTAATCAGCCCCAGCATTTT	CASQRGGNQPQHF
TRBD2	TRBJ2-7	TRBV10-3	NA	TGTGCCATCAGTGAGGTAGCGGGGAGCGCCTACGAGCAGTACTTC	CAISEVAGSAYEQYF
TRBD1	TRBJ2-7	TRBV27	NA	TGTGCCAGCAGGCGTGGACAGGGGGCCTACGAGCAGTACTTC	CASRRGQGAYEQYF
NA	TRBJ2-7	TRBV12-3/TRBV12-4	NA	TGTGCCAGCAGTTTGCCTAGCCTTAACGAGCAGTACTTC	CASSLPSLNEQYF
TRBD1	TRBJ1-5	TRBV4-3	few	TGCGCCAGCAGCCAAGACCCTGACAGGGGCGATTGCAATCAGCCCCAGCATTTT	CASSQDPDRGDCNQPQHF
TRBD1	TRBJ1-3	TRBV12-5	NA	TGTTCCAGTTCATCCCCGGACAGGGAAGGTGGTACCATATATTTT	CSSSSPDREGGTIYF
TRBD1	TRBJ2-1	TRBV5-5	NA	TGTGCCAGCAAAAGGGGGTCCGGGACAGATTTCGGTGAGCAGTTCTTC	CASKRGSGTDFGEQFF
NA	TRBJ1-6	TRBV4-1	once	TGCGCCAGCAGCCAAGAAGTGCCGGGGGGAAATTCACCCCTCCACTTT	CASSQEVPGGNSPLHF
TRBD1	TRBJ2-4	TRBV7-2	NA	TGTGCCAGCAGCTTAGCGGGGACAGGGCCAGCCAAAAACATTCAGTACTTC	CASSLAGTGPAKNIQYF
TRBD1	TRBJ1-1	TRBV10-3	once	TGTGCCACCAGAGAGGGGGCGCAGGCCACTGAAGCTTTCTTT	CATREGAQATEAFF
TRBD2	TRBJ2-5	TRBV3-1/TRBV3-2	NA	TGTGCCAGCAGCCAACGGGGCCAGCGGGGGGCGGTCCAGTACTTC	CASSQRGQRGAVQYF
NA	TRBJ1-2	TRBV11-1	NA	TGTGCCAGCAGCTTAGGTAATGCAGTGGATGGCTACACCTTC	CASSLGNAVDGYTF
TRBD2	TRBJ2-3	TRBV7-2	NA	TGTGCCAGCAGCTTAAACGGGGGGGGCACAGATACGCAGTATTTT	CASSLNGGGTDTQYF
TRBD2	TRBJ2-5	TRBV5-4	NA	TGTGCCAGCAGCTTGAGCGGGGGGGGACCCCAAGAGACCCAGTACTTC	CASSLSGGGPQETQYF
NA	TRBJ1-1	TRBV11-2	NA	TGTGCCAGCAGCTTAGACCCAGGGAACACTGAAGCTTTCTTT	CASSLDPGNTEAFF
NA	TRBJ1-1	TRBV3-1/TRBV3-2	NA	TGTGCCAGCAGCCACGGGACAATGAACACTGAAGCTTTCTTT	CASSHGTMNTEAFF
NA	TRBJ1-1	TRBV7-9	many	TGTGCCAGCAGCCCCGAGGACAGTCGTGCTTTCTTT	CASSPEDSRAFF
NA	TRBJ1-1	TRBV12-3/TRBV12-4	NA	TGTGCCAGCAGTTTCGGGAGTAAGACTGAAGCTTTCTTT	CASSFGSKTEAFF
NA	TRBJ2-1	TRBV27	few	TGTGCCAGCAGAAGCGAATGGGAGCAGTTCTTC	CASRSEWEQFF